The source of this T cell receptor beta chain is a study of blood T cell repertoires in COVID-19. Across the study: Sites across the United States, Italy and Spain contributed samples from acute and convalescent COVID-19. T cells, B-cell-depleted T cells, or PBMCs supplied cDNA or gDNA.

The V gene lost 3 bases and the J gene lost 5 bases, with 15 bases spanning the gap. Germline CDR1 and CDR2: SGDLS and YYNGEE. CDR3 length equals 15 residues. Authors' analysis steps: Reference gene primer amplification in the assay estimated nucleated cell counts. Libraries were prepared by immunoSEQ multiplex PCR; TCRdb keeps only in-frame clonotypes and omits some of them. V, J and clone size are taken as reported in that table, and D and trimming were inferred from the DNA itself. The sample contains approximately 160,000 clones, approximately 87% of which appear only once. This sequence originates from a woman in her 70s with acute or convalescent COVID-19. The genes are TRBV9 and TRBJ2-1; TRBD1 might be the D (6 bases). The source material was peripheral blood. This chain's CDR3 is CASSARTETNNEQFF. Here the CDR3 DNA reads TGTGCCAGCAGCGCCCGGACAGAGACAAACAATGAGCAGTTCTTC.